The entry that follows covers one TCR beta chain sequence. Its antigen remains unidentified. This record comes from a study of OX40 agonist ivuxolimab in advanced cancers. Overall study results and limits: CD4+ and CD8+ blood T cells expanded clonally by week 6 at 0.1 to 3.0 mg/kg.

Only in-frame clones appear in the TCRdb table, and some are missing; sequencing was by immunoSEQ multiplex PCR. Here the sample spans more than 50,000 clones, about nine tenths being singletons. Trimming removed 0 bases at V and 4 bases at J, with 9 bases between. The V gene's germline CDR1 is MDHEN and CDR2 SYDVKM. This CDR3 region has 14 residues. The TCR originated in an adult with an advanced solid tumor such as melanoma, head and neck, liver or kidney cancer. The sample was CD4+ or CD8+ T cells sorted from blood, taken in a trial of the OX40 agonist ivuxolimab. This chain joins TRBV28 and TRBJ1-1; weak D call: TRBD1 (6 bases). CDR3 region: CASSLWGGPTEAFF. The CDR3 nucleotides are TGTGCCAGCAGTTTATGGGGGGGGCCCACTGAAGCTTTCTTT.